Each of the 3 T cell receptor beta chains below was sequenced from the same sample in a study of beta chain features in type 1 diabetes. Reverse transcription of all isolated RNA meant that expressed TCRB transcripts were sequenced. The data were produced by immunoSEQ multiplex PCR, yet TCRdb's version contains in-frame clones alone and is incomplete. Of about 160,000 clones in the sample, approximately 9% were seen once. Study-level findings and limits: There was a moderate but significant shortening of TCRB CDR3s in all four CD4+ subsets of Type 1 diabetes patients.

These receptors' antigens are unknown. Source material: central memory CD4+ T cells from blood. The receptors shown here come from a woman aged 18-29 years with type 1 diabetes.

The chain joins TRBV11-3 to TRBJ2-5, with D unresolved. Germline V gene data show CDR1 as SGHNT and CDR2 as YENEEA. The CDR3 covers 15 residues. The ends were cut back, 8 bases at V and 0 bases at J, with 16 bases in the middle. In DNA, the CDR3 is TGTGCCAGCTCACCGCAACTATCCTACCAAGAGACCCAGTACTTC. This codes for CASSPQLSYQETQYF.

This clone was observed a few times. The chain couples TRBV7-3 to TRBJ2-2, with D tentatively TRBD2 (5 bases). V lost 5 bases and J 5 bases, leaving 12 bases between the germline ends. This CDR3 is built from 14 residues. CDR1 SGHTA and CDR2 FQGTGA come from the germline V gene. The CDR3 DNA sequence: TGTGCCAGCAGCGCAGATACGGGGACCGGGGAGCTGTTTTTT. This codes for CASSADTGTGELFF.

Remarks on this clone: The identical CDR3 is also encoded by other nucleotide sequences in the sample. The chain recombines TRBV4-1 with TRBJ2-5; 14 nucleotides agree with TRBD2. Germline trimming cut 0 bases from V and 4 bases from J; bases unmatched to any gene: 1. The CDR3 length is 16 residues. Germline V lookup: CDR1 MGHRA, CDR2 YSYEKL. CDR3 bases: TGCGCCAGCAGCCAAGATGGGACTAGCGGGGGAGAGACCCAGTACTTC. Residues: CASSQDGTSGGETQYF.